The rows below give T cell receptor beta chains drawn from one sample of a study of T cell clonotyping in hematopoietic cell transplantation. Profiling relied on immunoSEQ multiplex PCR, and the TCRdb table lists in-frame clones only, not all of them. Of 12,000 or so clones listed, roughly 45% are singletons. Input material: peripheral blood mononuclear cells. These receptor sequences come from a man aged 50-60 years in good health. Some clones in this sample may be carry-over from other donors' samples. CDR3s include the opening cysteine and the closing phenylalanine or tryptophan. The order of the fields is CDR3 length, V gene, D gene, J gene, clone size, CDR3 DNA, CDR3 protein. A D gene is named only where the DNA matches it firmly. Rows may omit the clone size; those that give it use once, few, many or a size class.

>13|TRBV27|-|TRBJ2-7|-
TGTGCCAGCAGTTTAGCGGGCCGATACGAGCAGTACTTC
CASSLAGRYEQYF
>14|TRBV6-5|-|TRBJ1-1|few
TGTGCCAGCAGTTACAGGGGGTCGAACACTGAAGCTTTCTTT
CASSYRGSNTEAFF
>12|TRBV25-1|TRBD1|TRBJ1-1|-
TGTGCCAGCAGTCCACAGGGGGCTGAAGCTTTCTTT
CASSPQGAEAFF
>16|TRBV9|TRBD2|TRBJ2-1|-
TGTGCCAGCAGCACTCGGACTAGCAGGGACCGGAATGAGCAGTTCTTC
CASSTRTSRDRNEQFF
>14|TRBV10-3|-|TRBJ1-5|-
TGTGGCATCAGAGGGAGGGACAATAATCAGCCCCAGCATTTT
CGIRGRDNNQPQHF
>15|TRBV7-8|-|TRBJ1-1|-
TGTGCCAGCAGCTTAGGTATTCGAGATACGCCTGAAGCTTTCTTT
CASSLGIRDTPEAFF
>18|TRBV7-2|TRBD1|TRBJ1-5|-
TGTGCCGCCAGTATAGGGGCAGGGGGCATGAATAGCAATCAGCCCCAGCATTTT
CAASIGAGGMNSNQPQHF
>13|TRBV29-1|TRBD2|TRBJ2-5|medium-sized
TGCAGCGTTGTCAGGGACTACCCTGAGACCCAGTACTTC
CSVVRDYPETQYF
>15|TRBV6-6|TRBD1|TRBJ1-4|-
TGTGCCAGCAGTTACTCAGACAGGGTTCGTGAAAAACTGTTTTTT
CASSYSDRVREKLFF
>14|TRBV6-5|-|TRBJ1-2|once
TGTGCCAGCAGTTACTCAGGGGAGGTGACGGGCTACACCTTC
CASSYSGEVTGYTF
>15|TRBV30|-|TRBJ1-5|-
TGTGCCTGGAGTGTTTTGGGGGATTTCAATCAGCCCCAGCATTTT
CAWSVLGDFNQPQHF
>17|TRBV30|-|TRBJ2-6|few
TGTGCCTGGAGAGGACTATCCGACGCCTCTGGGGCCAACGTCCTGACTTTC
CAWRGLSDASGANVLTF
>14|TRBV30|TRBD1|TRBJ1-1|-
TGTGCCTGGAGTTCTCAGGGGGCATGGACTGAAGCTTTCTTT
CAWSSQGAWTEAFF
>12|TRBV29-1|TRBD1|TRBJ1-2|-
TGCAGCGTTCAGGGGGGAGGCTATGGCTACACCTTC
CSVQGGGYGYTF
>14|TRBV6-1|-|TRBJ1-5|-
TGTGCCAGCAGTGAAGCCCCCGCGGATCAGCCCCAGCATTTT
CASSEAPADQPQHF
>14|TRBV5-1|-|TRBJ1-5|once
TGCGCCAGCAGCTTGGCGGCGGGGATGGAGCCCCAGCATTTT
CASSLAAGMEPQHF
>14|TRBV6-1|-|TRBJ1-5|-
TGTGCCAGCCGTGGGACGGACTGGAATCAGCCCCAGCATTTT
CASRGTDWNQPQHF
>14|TRBV30|-|TRBJ1-2|-
TGTGCCTGGACTCCACCGGGACATCCCCCCGGCTACACCTTC
CAWTPPGHPPGYTF
>18|TRBV4-1|TRBD2|TRBJ2-2|-
TGCGCCAGCAGCCGGGAGACTAGCGGTTTTTCGAACACCGGGGAGCTGTTTTTT
CASSRETSGFSNTGELFF
>18|TRBV30|-|TRBJ2-5|-
TGTGCCTGGAACCTGCTTGGCGACCTAAAAACGCCAACGATGACCCAGTACTTC
CAWNLLGDLKTPTMTQYF
>14|TRBV6-5|-|TRBJ1-2|-
TGTGCCAGCAGTTCAGCCGACACCACCTATGGCTACACCTTC
CASSSADTTYGYTF
>18|TRBV4-1|TRBD2|TRBJ2-3|few
TGCGCCAGCAGCCCGGGACTAGCGGGAGTGGGACGCACAGATACGCAGTATTTT
CASSPGLAGVGRTDTQYF
>12|TRBV6-1|-|TRBJ1-2|once
TGTGCCAGCAGTGAAATAGGGGATGGCTACACCTTC
CASSEIGDGYTF